This TCR beta chain is drawn from a study of blood T cell repertoires in COVID-19. Authors' data handling: Quantification of nucleated cells was approximated via reference gene primer amplification. Sequenced by immunoSEQ multiplex PCR; TCRdb stores in-frame clones only, minus some. Clone size and the V and J calls come from that table; the DNA yielded D and trimming. The data show some 120,000 clones, about 86% seen once. The V and J ends lost 0 bases and 0 bases respectively, with 10 bases between them. The germline CDR1 and CDR2 sequences are SGDLS and YYNGEE. CDR3 size: 16 residues. This clone appeared a single time.

The clonotype was recovered from a woman aged 45-65 years with acute or convalescent COVID-19. The chain carries TRBV9 and TRBJ1-3; possibly TRBD1 for D (5 bases). Specimen: peripheral blood. The CDR3 loop reads CASSVGQQTSGNTIYF. CDR3 sequence (DNA): TGTGCCAGCAGCGTAGGACAGCAAACCTCTGGAAACACCATATATTTT.